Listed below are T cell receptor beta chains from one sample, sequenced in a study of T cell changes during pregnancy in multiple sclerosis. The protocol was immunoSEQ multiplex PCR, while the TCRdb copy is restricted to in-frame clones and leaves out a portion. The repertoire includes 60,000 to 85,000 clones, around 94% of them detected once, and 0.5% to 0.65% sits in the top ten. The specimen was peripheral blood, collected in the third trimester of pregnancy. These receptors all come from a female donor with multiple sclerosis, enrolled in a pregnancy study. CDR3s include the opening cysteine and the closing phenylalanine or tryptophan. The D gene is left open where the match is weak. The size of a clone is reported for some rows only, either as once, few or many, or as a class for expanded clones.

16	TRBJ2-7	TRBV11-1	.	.	TGTGCCAGCAGCCTCTTAGGCGGGACAGTTGACTACGAGCAGTACTTC	CASSLLGGTVDYEQYF
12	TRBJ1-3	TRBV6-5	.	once	TGTGCCACGGGGAGACCTGGAAACACCATATATTTT	CATGRPGNTIYF
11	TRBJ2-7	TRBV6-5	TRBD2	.	TGTGCCAGTCGGGGGGGCTACGAGCAGTACTTC	CASRGGYEQYF
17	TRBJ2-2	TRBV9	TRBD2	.	TGTGCCAGCAGCGTAGTTGGCGGGGGGCCGAACACCGGGGAGCTGTTTTTT	CASSVVGGGPNTGELFF
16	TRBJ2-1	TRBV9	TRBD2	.	TGTGCCAGCAGCGTAGCTCAGCGGGGGGGCGTTTGGGAGCAGTTCTTC	CASSVAQRGGVWEQFF
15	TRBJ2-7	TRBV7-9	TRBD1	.	TGTGCCAGCAGCTTAAGGGGACAGGGGACCCACGAGCAGTACTTC	CASSLRGQGTHEQYF
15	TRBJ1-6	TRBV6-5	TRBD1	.	TGTGCCAGCAGTTGGGGACAGGGTGGTAATTCACCCCTCCACTTT	CASSWGQGGNSPLHF
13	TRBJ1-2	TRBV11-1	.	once	TGTGCCAGCAGCTTAGTCGTTAACTATGGCTACACCTTC	CASSLVVNYGYTF
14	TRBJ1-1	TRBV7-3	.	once	TGTGCCAGCAGCTCCGCCGGGACTCAAGGTGAAGCTTTCTTT	CASSSAGTQGEAFF
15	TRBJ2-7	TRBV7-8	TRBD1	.	TGTGCCAGCAGCTACTCCGTTGGGACAGCATACGAGCAGTACTTC	CASSYSVGTAYEQYF
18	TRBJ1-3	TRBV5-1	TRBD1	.	TGCGCCAGCAGCTTGGAGGAAGCCAGGGGGTTTTCTGGAAACACCATATATTTT	CASSLEEARGFSGNTIYF
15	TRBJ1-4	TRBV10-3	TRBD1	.	TGTGCCATCAGTGATGCGGGACAGGGTCACGAAAAACTGTTTTTT	CAISDAGQGHEKLFF
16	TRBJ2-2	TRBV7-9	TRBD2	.	TGTGCCAGCAGCTTCCCCGGGGGGGCCGTCACCGGGGAGCTGTTTTTT	CASSFPGGAVTGELFF
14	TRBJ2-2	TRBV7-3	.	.	TGTGCCAGCAGCGGGACAAAAAACACCGGGGAGCTGTTTTTT	CASSGTKNTGELFF
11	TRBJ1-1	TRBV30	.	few	TGTGCCTGGAGTCGTGGTCTAAAAGCTTTCTTT	CAWSRGLKAFF
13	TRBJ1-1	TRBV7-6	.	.	TGTGCCAGCCGTCGGGGGTTGAACACTGAAGCTTTCTTT	CASRRGLNTEAFF
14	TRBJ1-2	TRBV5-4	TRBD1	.	TGTGCCAGCAGTCTGAACCAGGGGGCAGGTGGCTACACCTTC	CASSLNQGAGGYTF
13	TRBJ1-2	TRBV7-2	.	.	TGTGCCAGCAGCTTCAAGGGAGACTATGGCTACACCTTC	CASSFKGDYGYTF
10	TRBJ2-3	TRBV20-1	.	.	TGCAGTGCCCAGTCAGATACGCAGTATTTT	CSAQSDTQYF
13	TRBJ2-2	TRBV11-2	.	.	TGTGCCAGCAGCCCCTTAGACTTTCGCGGGCTGTTTTTT	CASSPLDFRGLFF
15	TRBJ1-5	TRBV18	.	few	TGTGCCAGCTCACCATCGGCACAGCCCAATCAGCCCCAGCATTTT	CASSPSAQPNQPQHF
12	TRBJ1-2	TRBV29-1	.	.	TGCAGCGTATGGACTACCGAAGGAGGCTACACCTTC	CSVWTTEGGYTF
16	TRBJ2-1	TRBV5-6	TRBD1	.	TGTGCCAGCAGCTTGTACAGGGGGGCCTCCAGCAATGAGCAGTTCTTC	CASSLYRGASSNEQFF
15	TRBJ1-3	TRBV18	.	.	TGTGCCAGCTCAGACCCGGCGGCTTCCGGAAACACCATATATTTT	CASSDPAASGNTIYF
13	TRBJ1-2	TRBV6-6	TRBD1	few	TGTGCCAGCAGTTTGGACAGGGATTATGGCTACACCTTC	CASSLDRDYGYTF
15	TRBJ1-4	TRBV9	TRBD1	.	TGTGCCAGCAGCCATTCGGGACAGATTAATGAAAAACTGTTTTTT	CASSHSGQINEKLFF
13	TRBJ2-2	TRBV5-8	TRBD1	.	TGTGCCAGCAGCGACAGGGATCCCGGGGAGCTGTTTTTT	CASSDRDPGELFF
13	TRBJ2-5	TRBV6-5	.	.	TGTGCCAGCAGTTACGGGGGGGCGGAGACCCAGTACTTC	CASSYGGAETQYF
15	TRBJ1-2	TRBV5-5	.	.	TGTGCCAGCAGCTTGATTACGACAGCTAACTATGGCTACACCTTC	CASSLITTANYGYTF
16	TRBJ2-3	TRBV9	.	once	TGTGCCAGCAGCGTAGTCCCCGGCGGGTGGGCAGATACGCAGTATTTT	CASSVVPGGWADTQYF
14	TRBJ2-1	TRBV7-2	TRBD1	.	TGTGCCAGCAGCTCTTTCCGGGACAGAAATGAGCAGTTCTTC	CASSSFRDRNEQFF